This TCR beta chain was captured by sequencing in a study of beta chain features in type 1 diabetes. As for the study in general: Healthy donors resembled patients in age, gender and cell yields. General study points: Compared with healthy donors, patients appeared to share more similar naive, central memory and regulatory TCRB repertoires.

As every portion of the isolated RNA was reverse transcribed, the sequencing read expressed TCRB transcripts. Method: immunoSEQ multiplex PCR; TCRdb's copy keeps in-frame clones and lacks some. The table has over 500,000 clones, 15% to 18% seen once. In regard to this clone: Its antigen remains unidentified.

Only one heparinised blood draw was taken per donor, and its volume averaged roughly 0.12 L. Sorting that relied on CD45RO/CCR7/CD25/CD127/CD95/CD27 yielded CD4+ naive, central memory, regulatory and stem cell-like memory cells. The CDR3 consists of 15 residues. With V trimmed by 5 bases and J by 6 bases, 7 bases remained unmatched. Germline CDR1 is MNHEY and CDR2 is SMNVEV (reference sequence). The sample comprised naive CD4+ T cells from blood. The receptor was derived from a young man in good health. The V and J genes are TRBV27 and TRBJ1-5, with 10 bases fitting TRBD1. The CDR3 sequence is CASSPRTGGTQPQHF. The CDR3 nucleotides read TGTGCCAGCAGTCCCCGGACAGGGGGAACTCAGCCCCAGCATTTT.